These T cell receptor beta chains were read from a single sample in a study of blood T cell repertoires in COVID-19. The assay was immunoSEQ multiplex PCR, and TCRdb's table has in-frame clones only and misses some. The sample includes some 120,000 clones, 65% to 90% of them seen just once. Sequencing was carried out using peripheral blood. The receptors originated from a woman of 80 years or more with acute or convalescent COVID-19. The CDR3 runs from the conserved cysteine through the conserved F or W. A D gene is named only where the DNA matches it firmly. Clone size, where shown, is once, few, many, or a class for clones that have expanded.

d_call	v_call	clone_size	j_call	cdr3_aa	cdr3_nt
NA	TRBV15	NA	TRBJ1-5	CATSRDMAGIDQPQHF	TGTGCCACCAGCAGAGATATGGCAGGGATCGATCAGCCCCAGCATTTT
NA	TRBV28	NA	TRBJ1-4	CASTLVGGEKLFF	TGTGCCAGCACCTTGGTGGGAGGTGAAAAACTGTTTTTT
TRBD1	TRBV5-1	NA	TRBJ1-1	CASRQGTGQVGEAFF	TGCGCCAGCAGACAGGGGACAGGCCAGGTTGGTGAAGCTTTCTTT
NA	TRBV6-5	NA	TRBJ1-2	CASSYDNHFTYGYTF	TGTGCCAGCAGTTATGATAATCACTTTACCTATGGCTACACCTTC
NA	TRBV7-9	NA	TRBJ1-2	CASSLAREDNYGYTF	TGTGCCAGCAGCTTAGCCAGGGAGGACAACTATGGCTACACCTTC
NA	TRBV2	NA	TRBJ1-3	CASSQRGGRRNTIYF	TGTGCCAGCAGTCAAAGGGGGGGGCGCAGAAACACCATATATTTT
TRBD2	TRBV7-3	NA	TRBJ2-1	CASGSGGTDNEQFF	TGTGCCAGCGGGAGCGGGGGGACGGACAATGAGCAGTTCTTC
TRBD1	TRBV6-6	once	TRBJ1-2	CASSSIRQGSNYGYTF	TGTGCCAGCAGTTCCATCAGACAGGGTAGCAACTATGGCTACACCTTC
TRBD2	TRBV6-1	once	TRBJ2-7	CASSEIAGTSYEQYF	TGTGCCAGCAGTGAAATAGCGGGGACCTCCTACGAGCAGTACTTC
NA	TRBV6-5	few	TRBJ2-1	CASSYRFGNEQFF	TGTGCCAGCAGTTACCGGTTTGGCAATGAGCAGTTCTTC
NA	TRBV15	NA	TRBJ1-1	CATSRADMAVRPEAFF	TGTGCCACCAGCAGAGCAGACATGGCAGTTAGGCCGGAAGCTTTCTTT
NA	TRBV11-2	NA	TRBJ1-1	CASSSWGRGTEAFF	TGTGCCAGCAGCTCATGGGGGCGGGGGACTGAAGCTTTCTTT
NA	TRBV20-1	NA	TRBJ2-5	CSASPATERETQYF	TGCAGTGCTAGTCCAGCCACGGAGAGGGAGACCCAGTACTTC
TRBD1	TRBV5-4	NA	TRBJ2-5	CASSLSGGGWETQYF	TGTGCCAGCAGCTTGTCAGGGGGCGGGTGGGAGACCCAGTACTTC
TRBD1	TRBV29-1	NA	TRBJ1-1	CSGWDRRNEAFF	TGCAGCGGCTGGGACAGGAGGAATGAAGCTTTCTTT
NA	TRBV19	NA	TRBJ2-1	CASSKRAQGSYNEQFF	TGTGCCAGTAGTAAACGGGCCCAGGGGTCCTACAATGAGCAGTTCTTC
TRBD1	TRBV19	NA	TRBJ1-5	CASSITGTGVLSNQPQHF	TGTGCCAGTAGTATAACCGGGACAGGGGTCCTTAGCAATCAGCCCCAGCATTTT
TRBD1	TRBV9	NA	TRBJ2-2	CASSVDPKGQGITGELFF	TGTGCCAGCAGCGTAGACCCGAAGGGACAGGGAATCACCGGGGAGCTGTTTTTT
NA	TRBV27	NA	TRBJ2-5	CASGLDAWSVETQYF	TGTGCCAGCGGACTGGACGCCTGGAGTGTAGAGACCCAGTACTTC
TRBD1	TRBV18	NA	TRBJ1-3	CASSGQVLEAGNTIYF	TGTGCCAGCTCAGGACAGGTCCTCGAGGCTGGAAACACCATATATTTT
NA	TRBV5-1	NA	TRBJ2-5	CASSPGTYQETQYF	TGCGCCAGCAGCCCTGGGACTTATCAAGAGACCCAGTACTTC
TRBD1	TRBV7-8	NA	TRBJ1-2	CASSLTGTGGIGYTF	TGTGCCAGCAGTCTAACCGGGACAGGGGGAATCGGCTACACCTTC
NA	TRBV5-1	NA	TRBJ1-1	CASSLDRATFGAFF	TGCGCCAGCAGCTTGGACAGGGCCACGTTCGGGGCTTTCTTT
NA	TRBV3-1/TRBV3-2	NA	TRBJ1-3	CASSPGVGLTIYF	TGTGCCAGCAGCCCCGGGGTAGGCCTCACCATATATTTT
TRBD1	TRBV3-1/TRBV3-2	few	TRBJ1-6	CASSPRDRASPLHF	TGTGCCAGCAGCCCCCGGGACAGGGCTTCACCCCTCCACTTT
NA	TRBV6-4	NA	TRBJ1-6	CASSDSLDSPLHF	TGTGCCAGCAGTGACTCGTTAGATTCACCCCTCCACTTT
TRBD1	TRBV9	NA	TRBJ2-1	CASSVLDRGYNEQFF	TGTGCCAGCAGCGTCCTCGACAGGGGCTACAATGAGCAGTTCTTC